This is a list of T cell receptor beta chains from one sample in a study of cytomegalovirus exposure and HLA in healthy donors. Sequencing was performed with immunoSEQ multiplex PCR; in TCRdb, only in-frame clones are kept and a portion is missing. This sample yields under 250,000 clones, of which about 85% are seen a single time; about 0.22% belongs to the top ten. The sample comprised PBMCs. The receptors were sampled from a girl aged 2-10 years in good health and CMV-seronegative. CDR3s include the opening cysteine and the closing phenylalanine or tryptophan. Fields, in order: CDR3 protein, J gene, V gene.

CDR3: CAWSAPDSSSYNSPLHF
J: TRBJ1-6
V: TRBV30

CDR3: CASSFRPPGSEQYF
J: TRBJ2-7
V: TRBV4-2

CDR3: CASSLAGEGNEQFF
J: TRBJ2-1
V: TRBV10-2

CDR3: CASSLRTGANYGYTF
J: TRBJ1-2
V: TRBV7-6

CDR3: CASSPPSGSRDEQFF
J: TRBJ2-1
V: TRBV6-5

CDR3: CASSYKSTGRVEAFF
J: TRBJ1-1
V: TRBV6-5

CDR3: CASSPNTGGEETQYF
J: TRBJ2-5
V: TRBV19

CDR3: CASSLLGSNQPQHF
J: TRBJ1-5
V: TRBV27

CDR3: CASGSGFPPLHF
J: TRBJ1-6
V: TRBV12-5

CDR3: CASSLAQGATNEKLFF
J: TRBJ1-4
V: TRBV5-1

CDR3: CASSLEAGEETQYF
J: TRBJ2-5
V: TRBV5-4

CDR3: CASSSPTGGSYNEQFF
J: TRBJ2-1
V: TRBV2

CDR3: CASSQVRDRVSGYTF
J: TRBJ1-2
V: TRBV14

CDR3: CASSQYQGLAGGSGYEQYF
J: TRBJ2-7
V: TRBV4-1

CDR3: CASSVGGTKETQYF
J: TRBJ2-5
V: TRBV9

CDR3: CASSEIQDEQYF
J: TRBJ2-7
V: TRBV2

CDR3: CASSEWGHLNTEAFF
J: TRBJ1-1
V: TRBV2

CDR3: CASSTTVMNTEAFF
J: TRBJ1-1
V: TRBV18

CDR3: CASSPGGGSEKLFF
J: TRBJ1-4
V: TRBV18

CDR3: CATSRDAGGGEAFF
J: TRBJ1-1
V: TRBV15

CDR3: CASSRPLACYYNEQFF
J: TRBJ2-1
V: TRBV11-3

CDR3: CASSFREETQYF
J: TRBJ2-5
V: TRBV7-6

CDR3: CASSLPTGGSFGNTIYF
J: TRBJ1-3
V: TRBV7-9

CDR3: CASSLRLQGAGNTIYF
J: TRBJ1-3
V: TRBV7-9

CDR3: CASSSFSSGTAGANVLTF
J: TRBJ2-6
V: TRBV28

CDR3: CASRDRVNEKLFF
J: TRBJ1-4
V: TRBV2

CDR3: CASSSSGGLYNEQFF
J: TRBJ2-1
V: TRBV10-1

CDR3: CAGRLAGYNEQFF
J: TRBJ2-1
V: TRBV6-1

CDR3: CASSLELAGAAYEQYF
J: TRBJ2-7
V: TRBV11-2

CDR3: CASSGGARSSYEQYF
J: TRBJ2-7
V: TRBV2

CDR3: CAGGGYSNQPQHF
J: TRBJ1-5
V: TRBV6-1

CDR3: CASSVDPGAGAYEQYF
J: TRBJ2-7
V: TRBV9

CDR3: CASSHTGGETQYF
J: TRBJ2-5
V: TRBV5-4

CDR3: CASSLRLAGARTDTQYF
J: TRBJ2-3
V: TRBV27

CDR3: CASSERRQGGNSPLHF
J: TRBJ1-6
V: TRBV6-1

CDR3: CARSFRVAGGPEHNEQFF
J: TRBJ2-1
V: TRBV5-3

CDR3: CASSGQGWKTQYF
J: TRBJ2-5
V: TRBV25-1

CDR3: CASSTPTGSLFF
J: TRBJ1-4
V: TRBV27

CDR3: CASSLSPGPFEGYTF
J: TRBJ1-2
V: TRBV5-4

CDR3: CASSRVSGDEQFF
J: TRBJ2-1
V: TRBV5-4

CDR3: CASSWGVQGNQPQHF
J: TRBJ1-5
V: TRBV5-6

CDR3: CASSITANTGELFF
J: TRBJ2-2
V: TRBV19

CDR3: CASSQGAHPSSYEQYF
J: TRBJ2-7
V: TRBV4-2

CDR3: CASSEFPAGGYYEQYF
J: TRBJ2-7
V: TRBV25-1

CDR3: CASSAIDRAYNEQFF
J: TRBJ2-1
V: TRBV25-1

CDR3: CAWSGDSWEKLFF
J: TRBJ1-4
V: TRBV30

CDR3: CASSVARGKGNTIYF
J: TRBJ1-3
V: TRBV9

CDR3: CASTRGTGELETQYF
J: TRBJ2-5
V: TRBV6-1